A single sample gave rise to the 29 T cell receptor beta chains below, sequenced in a study of cytomegalovirus exposure and HLA in healthy donors. A multiplex PCR was run with 60 Vbeta primers and 13 Jbeta primers. TCRdb's copy holds only in-frame clones and misses some; the assay was immunoSEQ multiplex PCR. The top ten clones hold about 5% of a sample with about 170,000 clones, approximately 76% of them seen once. Sequencing was done on a sample of PBMCs. The receptors were gathered from a woman aged 18-30 years in good health and CMV-seropositive.

The chain employs TRBV6-1 and TRBJ1-2; 9 nucleotides agree with TRBD1. This CDR3 comprises 15 residues. With V trimmed by 4 bases and J by 7 bases, 10 bases remained unmatched. Looked up from germline, CDR1 is MNHNS and CDR2 is SASEGT. The CDR3 loop reads CASSVDGTGQGGYTF. As DNA, the CDR3 is TGTGCCAGCAGTGTAGACGGGACAGGGCAGGGTGGCTACACCTTC.

This chain joins TRBV7-3 and TRBJ2-2; 9 bases align to TRBD1. Trimming cost V 5 bases and J 6 bases; bases outside gene matches: 7. The CDR3 extends over 15 amino acids. Germline-derived CDR1 and CDR2 are SGHTA and FQGTGA. CDR3 in amino acids: CASSRGQGFPGELFF. The CDR3 DNA follows: TGTGCCAGCAGCCGGGGACAGGGTTTTCCCGGGGAGCTGTTTTTT.

The chain carries TRBV9 and TRBJ2-7; D may be TRBD1 (6 bases). Deletions cut 4 bases from V and 3 bases from J, with 14 bases between. This CDR3 spans 14 amino acids. Per germline, CDR1 SGDLS and CDR2 YYNGEE. The CDR3 loop is CASSLRDTIYEQYF. The CDR3 nucleotides read TGTGCCAGCAGCTTACGGGACACCATCTACGAGCAGTACTTC.

The rearrangement joins TRBV7-2 to TRBJ1-2, with 8 bases aligning to TRBD1. Germline V lookup: CDR1 SGHTA, CDR2 FQGNSA. Trimming at V came to 5 bases and at J to 7 bases, leaving 12 bases not matched to a gene. The CDR3 has 15 amino acids. The CDR3 reads CASSLLPDRASGYTF. The CDR3 coding sequence is TGTGCCAGCAGCCTCCTCCCGGACAGGGCGTCTGGCTACACCTTC.

This chain links TRBV19 with TRBJ1-2; 9 bases agree with TRBD1. Germline CDR1 is LNHDA and CDR2 is SQIVND (reference sequence). The CDR3 spans 15 residues. V shed 7 bases, J shed 4 bases, and the junction held 10 bases outside the gene matches. The chain's CDR3 is CASTAGTGTGYGYTF. The CDR3 DNA reads as TGTGCCAGTACCGCCGGGACAGGGACCGGCTATGGCTACACCTTC.

The V and J genes are TRBV27 and TRBJ2-6; D uncertain. The germline V gene has CDR1 MNHEY and CDR2 SMNVEV (reference sequence). This CDR3 comprises 16 residues. Trimming cost V 3 bases and J 1 base, with 10 bases left between them. CDR3 sequence: CASSLVSFSGANVLTF. The CDR3 nucleotides are TGTGCCAGCAGTTTGGTCAGTTTTTCTGGGGCCAACGTCCTGACTTTC.

V and J are TRBV27 and TRBJ2-7; 7 nucleotides line up with TRBD1. The CDR3 is 14 residues long. J lost 7 bases, V lost 6 bases, and 12 bases had no gene match. Germline CDR1 MNHEY, CDR2 SMNVEV (reference sequence). CDR3 in DNA: TGTGCCAGCAGCCGGGCGGGCAGGGGACAGGAGCAGTACTTC. Its translation: CASSRAGRGQEQYF.

DNA for the CDR3: TGTGCCAGCAGTGAAGCCTTGAACACCGGGGAGCTGTTTTTT. Protein product: CASSEALNTGELFF. This chain links TRBV2 with TRBJ2-2, with D unclear. CDR1 and CDR2 from the germline V gene are SNHLY and FYNNEI. V was cut by 0 bases and J by 1 base, with 3 bases left in between. The CDR3 loop spans 14 amino acids.

This sequence joins TRBV5-6 and TRBJ2-7, with TRBD1 matching 7 bases. The germline V gene has CDR1 SGHDT and CDR2 YYEEEE. This CDR3 spans 14 amino acids. V lost 3 bases and J lost 3; bases outside the gene matches: 6. The CDR3 sequence: CASSSLDRLYEQYF. In DNA form, the CDR3 reads TGTGCCAGCAGCTCGTTGGACAGGCTCTACGAGCAGTACTTC.

The chain couples TRBV18 to TRBJ2-5, with 8 nucleotides matching TRBD1. This CDR3 has 15 residues. Losses at the gene ends were 3 bases for V and 4 bases for J; bases not matched to a gene: 7. Germline CDR1 is KGHSH and CDR2 is LQKENI. CDR3 in amino acids: CASSPPGQVIETQYF. CDR3 nucleotide sequence: TGTGCCAGCTCACCTCCGGGACAGGTTATAGAGACCCAGTACTTC.

This clone has just one count. The V call is TRBV7-8, the J call TRBJ2-1, with D perhaps matching TRBD2 (6 bases). CDR1 SGHVS and CDR2 FQNEAQ come from the germline V gene. Trimming removed 5 bases from V and 8 bases from J, with 16 bases in between. The CDR3 covers 14 residues. The CDR3 spells CASSPLVAADEQFF. The CDR3 nucleotides are TGTGCCAGCAGCCCATTGGTAGCGGCCGATGAGCAGTTCTTC.

The rearrangement uses TRBV12-5 and TRBJ1-2; 8 bases match TRBD1. V was pared by 5 bases and J by 2 bases, with 10 bases of the junction left unmatched. This CDR3 has 16 residues. Germline CDR1 reads LGHNT; CDR2 reads FRNRAP. CDR3 residues: CASGPHGQGPNYGYTF. Here the CDR3 DNA reads TGTGCTAGTGGTCCACACGGACAGGGACCCAACTATGGCTACACCTTC.

The chain couples TRBV30 to TRBJ1-5, with TRBD1 matching over 9 bases. CDR3 size: 15 residues. The ends lost 1 base at V and 0 bases at J; junction bases unmatched: 1. Per germline, CDR1 GTSNPN and CDR2 SVGIG (reference sequence). The CDR3 nucleotides read TGTGCCTGGAGTGGGGGACAGGGTAGCAATCAGCCCCAGCATTTT. Translating it yields CAWSGGQGSNQPQHF.

The chain recombines TRBV29-1 with TRBJ1-1; TRBD1 matches at 9 bases. Trimming at V came to 4 bases and at J to 6 bases, leaving 9 bases not matched to a gene. The CDR3 extends over 14 amino acids. Germline CDR1 and CDR2: SQVTM and ANQGSEA. This chain's CDR3 is CSVVHRGREAEAFF. CDR3 sequence (DNA): TGCAGCGTTGTCCACAGGGGGCGCGAAGCTGAAGCTTTCTTT.

The V call is TRBV5-1, the J call TRBJ1-2; the match to TRBD1 covers 8 bases. The CDR3 spans 16 residues. CDR1 SGHRS and CDR2 YFSETQ come from the germline V gene. The J segment lost 4 bases and the V segment lost 1 base, leaving 9 bases of the junction unmatched. The CDR3 loop is CASSLHRTGIPYGYTF. CDR3 sequence (DNA): TGCGCCAGCAGCTTGCATCGGACAGGGATTCCCTATGGCTACACCTTC.

The chain has TRBV18 and TRBJ2-5; perhaps TRBD1 as D (6 bases). The J call could be wrong; TRBJ2-7 is a better fit for the DNA end. Germline CDR1 is KGHSH and CDR2 is LQKENI. This CDR3 spans 14 amino acids. CDR3 DNA sequence: TGTGCCAGCTCACGACAGGTCCCAAACTACGAGCAGTACTTC. Its translation is CASSRQVPNYEQYF.

This clone was seen a handful of times. This rearrangement joins TRBV5-1 to TRBJ2-1; D perhaps matches TRBD1 (6 bases). Per the germline V gene, CDR1 is SGHRS and CDR2 is YFSETQ. Trimming pared 8 bases from V and 3 bases from J, leaving 15 bases between. The CDR3 is 14 amino acids. CDR3 nucleotides: TGCGCCAGTCGACTACAGGGTTTCTACAATGAGCAGTTCTTC. This gives the protein CASRLQGFYNEQFF. Complete variable domain (other parts from reference TRBV5-1 and TRBJ2-1): KAGVTQTPRYLIKTRGQQVTLSCSPISGHRSVSWYQQTPGQGLQFLFEYFSETQRNKGNFPGRFSGRQFSNSRSEMNVSTLELGDSALYLCASRLQGFYNEQFFGPGTRLTVL.

This clone was seen only a few times. Within the sample, other DNA sequences also encode this same CDR3. J is TRBJ2-7 and V is TRBV4-3; D possibly corresponds to TRBD1 (5 bases). This CDR3 has 13 amino acids. The germline V and J ends were trimmed by 0 bases and 4 bases, with 7 bases remaining between them. The germline CDR1 and CDR2 sequences are LGHNA and YSLEER. The CDR3 loop reads CASSQDRGYEQYF. CDR3 DNA sequence: TGCGCCAGCAGCCAAGATAGGGGATACGAGCAGTACTTC.

This clone was counted once. J is TRBJ2-7 and V is TRBV10-3; TRBD1 might be the D (5 bases). The CDR3 length is 14 residues. CDR1 and CDR2 (germline): ENHRY, SYGVKD. Trimming cost V 5 bases and J 1 base, with 12 bases left between them. CDR3 in amino acids: CAISHQGKSYEQYF. The CDR3 region has the DNA TGTGCCATCAGTCATCAGGGTAAATCCTACGAGCAGTACTTC.

The chain has TRBV27 and TRBJ1-5, with D perhaps matching TRBD1 (6 bases). CDR1 is MNHEY and CDR2 is SMNVEV in the germline V gene (reference sequence). The V end was cut by 6 bases, the J end by 0 bases, with 15 bases between. The CDR3 is made up of 16 amino acids. The CDR3, as DNA: TGTGCCAGCAGGATCAATGGACAGCATAGCAATCAGCCCCAGCATTTT. This codes for CASRINGQHSNQPQHF.

V and J are TRBV18 and TRBJ2-7; TRBD2 is a possible D gene (5 bases). Per germline, CDR1 KGHSH and CDR2 LQKENI. This CDR3 is built from 15 residues. Trimming stripped 3 bases from V and 1 base from J, with 13 bases between. The CDR3 spells CASSPSSERSYEQYF. Written as DNA, the CDR3 is TGTGCCAGCTCACCGAGCTCTGAGCGGTCCTACGAGCAGTACTTC. Using reference TRBV18 and TRBJ2-7 for the parts outside the CDR3, the full variable domain is NAGVMQNPRHLVRRRGQEARLRCSPMKGHSHVYWYRQLPEEGLKFMVYLQKENIIDESGMPKERFSAEFPKEGPSILRIQQVVRGDSAAYFCASSPSSERSYEQYFGPGTRLTVT.

CDR3 nucleotides: TGTGCCATCAGCATGACAGGGGGTTATTCTGGCTATGGCTACACCTTC. Amino acid sequence: CAISMTGGYSGYGYTF. V usage is TRBV10-3 and J usage is TRBJ1-2, with 9 bases matching TRBD1. The CDR3 is 16 residues long. V shed 6 bases, J shed 4 bases, and the junction held 12 bases outside the gene matches. The V gene's germline CDR1 is ENHRY and CDR2 SYGVKD.

The rearrangement links TRBV7-2 to TRBJ1-3; D is possibly TRBD1 (6 bases). Trimming took off 4 bases at V and 1 base at J, with 20 bases between the two ends. The CDR3 length is 18 residues. Germline CDR1 is SGHTA and CDR2 is FQGNSA. The CDR3 protein is CASSSRSQGWESGNTIYF. The CDR3 nucleotides read TGTGCCAGCAGCTCAAGATCACAGGGATGGGAGTCTGGAAACACCATATATTTT.

V is TRBV2 and J is TRBJ1-1, with a weak D call TRBD1 (5 bases). V was cut by 2 bases and J by 4 bases, with 17 bases left in between. The CDR3 runs to 16 residues. CDR1 and CDR2 (germline): SNHLY, FYNNEI. The CDR3: CASSESRGGRGTEAFF. CDR3 DNA: TGTGCCAGCAGTGAATCTAGGGGCGGGCGGGGCACTGAAGCTTTCTTT.

This clone was recorded once. The chain combines TRBV23-1 with TRBJ2-1, with D perhaps TRBD1 (5 bases). TRBV23-1 has ORF status, its function being uncertain. The CDR3 contains 14 residues. Trimming shortened V by 3 bases and J by 5 bases, and 11 bases separated the two germline ends. CDR3 amino acids: CASSQHRQHNEQFF. The CDR3 DNA reads TGCGCCAGCAGTCAGCACAGACAGCACAATGAGCAGTTCTTC.

This chain's CDR3 is CASSAVGGGAYEQYF. The CDR3 DNA reads as TGTGCCAGCAGTGCGGTGGGAGGGGGAGCCTACGAGCAGTACTTC. J is TRBJ2-7 and V is TRBV6-1, with a possible D match to TRBD2 (7 bases). V shed 4 bases and J shed 2 bases, with 15 bases lying between them. The CDR3 is made up of 15 amino acids. Germline values: CDR1 MNHNS, CDR2 SASEGT.

This clone was picked up one time. This specimen includes other DNA sequences encoding the same CDR3. V is TRBV5-1 and J is TRBJ1-5; TRBD1 agrees at 7 bases. This CDR3 contains 13 residues. CDR1 is SGHRS, CDR2 YFSETQ, per germline. Germline trimming cut 4 bases from V and 5 bases from J; bases unmatched to any gene: 3. The chain's CDR3 is CASSLRGDQPQHF. DNA for the CDR3: TGCGCCAGCAGCCTCAGGGGGGATCAGCCCCAGCATTTT.

The chain is built from TRBV19 and TRBJ1-5; 7 positions agree with TRBD1. Germline V gene data show CDR1 as LNHDA and CDR2 as SQIVND (reference sequence). Trimming took 5 bases from V and 5 from J; bases not matched to a gene: 9. The CDR3 runs to 15 residues. CDR3 coding DNA: TGTGCCAGTAGTCGTTACCGGGACAGAGATCAGCCCCAGCATTTT. Its protein product is CASSRYRDRDQPQHF. The variable domain in full, with the rest retrieved from reference TRBV19 and TRBJ1-5, is DGGITQSPKYLFRKEGQNVTLSCEQNLNHDAMYWYRQDPGQGLRLIYYSQIVNDFQKGDIAEGYSVSREKKESFPLTVTSAQKNPTAFYLCASSRYRDRDQPQHFGDGTRLSIL.

The rearrangement uses TRBV7-8 and TRBJ2-7; 8 bases line up with TRBD2. Germline CDR1 SGHVS, CDR2 FQNEAQ. This CDR3 contains 15 residues. J lost 6 bases, V lost 1 base, and 8 bases had no gene match. CDR3 in DNA: TGTGCCAGCAGCTTAGAGGCGGGGGGCCCTTGCGAGCAGTACTTC. It specifies CASSLEAGGPCEQYF.